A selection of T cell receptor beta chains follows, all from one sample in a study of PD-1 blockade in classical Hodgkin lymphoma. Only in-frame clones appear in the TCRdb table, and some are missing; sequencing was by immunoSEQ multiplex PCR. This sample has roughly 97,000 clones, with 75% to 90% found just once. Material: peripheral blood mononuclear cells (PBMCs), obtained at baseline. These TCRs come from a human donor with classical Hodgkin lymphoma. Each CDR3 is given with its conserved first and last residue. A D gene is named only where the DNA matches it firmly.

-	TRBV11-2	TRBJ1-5	CASSSTGTSNQPQHF
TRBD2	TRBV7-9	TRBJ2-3	CASSPYSGTSTDTQYF
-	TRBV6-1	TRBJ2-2	CASSEAEPTGELFF
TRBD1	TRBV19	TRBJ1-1	CASSIPRGGLNTEAFF
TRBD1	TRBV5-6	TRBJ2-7	CASSRTGVWEQYF
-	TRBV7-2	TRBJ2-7	CASSSGLSYEQYF
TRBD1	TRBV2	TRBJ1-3	CASTVGQGAPGNTIYF
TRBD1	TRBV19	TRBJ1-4	CASSIWGQEQKLFF
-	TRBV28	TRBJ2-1	CAISSGQFSYNEQFF
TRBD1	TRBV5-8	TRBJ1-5	CASSGRDRVFQPQHF
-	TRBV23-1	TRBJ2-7	CASLQIGEQYF
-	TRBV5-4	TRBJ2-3	CASSSTDVTDTQYF
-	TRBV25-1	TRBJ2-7	CASSFRADGEQYF
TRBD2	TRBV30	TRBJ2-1	CAWSPLAGTYNEQFF
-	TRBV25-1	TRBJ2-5	CASSQGRTQYF
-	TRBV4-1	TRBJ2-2	CASSQDQAGGTGELFF
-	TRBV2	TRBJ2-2	CASSELQATGELFF
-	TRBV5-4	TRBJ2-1	CASSPGTVYNEQFF
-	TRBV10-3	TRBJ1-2	CAISESTGLFGYGYTF
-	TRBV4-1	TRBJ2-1	CASSQAGWDEQFF
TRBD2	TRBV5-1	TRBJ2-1	CASRPGALAVDNEQFF
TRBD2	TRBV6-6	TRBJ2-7	CATRAAGVREQYF
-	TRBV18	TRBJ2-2	CASSPTGPNTGELFF
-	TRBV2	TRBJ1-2	CASRLDGYTF
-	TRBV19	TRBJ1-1	CASSMAGIMNTEAFF
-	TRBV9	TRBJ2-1	CASSVGGQTNEQFF
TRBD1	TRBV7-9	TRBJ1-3	CASSPTGGISGNTIYF
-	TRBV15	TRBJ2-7	CATSRGSLGYEQYF
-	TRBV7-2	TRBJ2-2	CASRSGSTGELFF
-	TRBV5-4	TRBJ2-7	CASSFRTGPPPHEQYF
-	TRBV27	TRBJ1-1	CASRWEGRGNTEAFF
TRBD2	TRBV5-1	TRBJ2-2	CASSPEGLAGADTGELFF
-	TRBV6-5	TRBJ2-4	CASSYGPAAKNIQYF
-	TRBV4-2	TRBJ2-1	CASSQEGQGVNEQFF